This note documents a single TCR beta chain sequence. Its matching antigen is unknown. This entry belongs to a study of blood T cells in healthy people across ages. Notes on the study in general: In the absence of known donor CMV status, changes in expanded clonotypes were possibly confounded.

Trimming pared 3 bases from V and 13 bases from J, leaving 29 bases between. The length of the CDR3 is 17 residues. CDR1 is SGHKS and CDR2 is YYEKEE in the germline V gene (reference sequence). A second PCR of 7 to 11 cycles used a sample-barcoded 5' primer and a J-beta primer mix. Through a template-switch adaptor with 12 random nucleotides, each cDNA molecule received a tag. TCRdb processed the 5' RACE reads anew with MiXCR; each CDR3 protein has one entry. Of over 1,500,000 distinct CDR3 sequences in the sample, approximately 50% were seen once. Specimen: blood. The V and J genes are TRBV5-5 and TRBJ2-1, with D perhaps matching TRBD1 or TRBD2 (5 bases each). The receptor was derived from a woman aged 40 to 55 in good health. In nucleotides, the CDR3 is TGTGCCAGCAGCTCCATTGGGACGGGGCTTGGGCAAGAGACCCAGTTCTTC. Translating gives CASSSIGTGLGQETQFF.